This T cell receptor beta chain emerged from a study of T cell repertoires in cytomegalovirus infection. Background on the study: Indicated by public TCR beta signatures were CMV infection and matching HLA type.

TCRdb processed the reads anew with MiXCR; each CDR3 protein has one entry. In the table there are about 770,000 distinct CDR3 sequences, 29% of which are singletons. Findings and caveats of the study: HLA-C-restricted, CMV-specific TCR beta clonotypes were dominant ex vivo. Summed public TCR beta family frequency identified CMV carriers bearing the relevant HLA.

CDR3 length: 14 residues. CDR1 SEHNR and CDR2 FQNEAQ come from the germline V gene (reference sequence). V was clipped by 0 bases and J by 6 bases, with 12 bases between them. This clonotype was counted a few times. Its antigen is not known. The sequences come from cultured CD8+ T cells from PBMCs, collected from culture after CMV antigen stimulation. V is TRBV7-9 and J is TRBJ2-7, with D perhaps TRBD1 (6 bases). The sequence derives from a human donor in good health (CMV status not recorded). Some clones in this sample may be carry-over from other donors' samples. CDR3 sequence: CASSLAPTGTEQYF. The CDR3 nucleotides are TGTGCCAGCAGCTTAGCGCCGACAGGAACCGAGCAGTACTTC.